This T cell receptor (beta chain) was retrieved from a study of beta chain features in type 1 diabetes. The CDR3 sequence is 14 residues long. V shed 3 bases and J 8 bases; nucleotides not matched to a gene: 5. CDR1 and CDR2 (germline): SGHRS, YFSETQ. Sequencing targeted expressed TCRB transcripts, as all isolated RNA had been reverse transcribed. Profiling relied on immunoSEQ multiplex PCR, and the TCRdb table lists in-frame clones only, not all of them. The sample records hundreds of thousands of clones, roughly a sixth being singletons. J is TRBJ1-4 and V is TRBV5-1; 9 positions match TRBD1. The TCR sequence derives from a man younger than 30 in good health. The specimen was naive CD4+ T cells from blood. In nucleotides, the CDR3 is TGCGCCAGCAGCTCCGACAGGGGGAGAGAAAAACTGTTTTTT. As protein: CASSSDRGREKLFF.